This T cell receptor (beta chain) is drawn from a study of cytomegalovirus exposure and HLA in healthy donors. Germline V gene sequence: CDR1 SGHRS, CDR2 YFSETQ. The CDR3 sequence is 14 residues long. Trimming took 0 bases from V and 7 from J, leaving 11 bases between them. The PCR contained 60 Vbeta and 13 Jbeta primers. Assay: immunoSEQ multiplex PCR; the TCRdb copy retains only in-frame clones and omits some. The repertoire holds over 150,000 clones, 65% to 70% seen once, with 4% to 5.5% in the top ten. This rearrangement joins TRBV5-1 to TRBJ1-5, with D perhaps TRBD1 (5 bases). Specimen: PBMCs. This receptor was taken from a woman aged 18 to 35 in good health and CMV-seropositive. The CDR3 nucleotides are TGCGCCAGCAGCTTGGGGCAGGGAGGACAGCCCCAGCATTTT. This encodes CASSLGQGGQPQHF.